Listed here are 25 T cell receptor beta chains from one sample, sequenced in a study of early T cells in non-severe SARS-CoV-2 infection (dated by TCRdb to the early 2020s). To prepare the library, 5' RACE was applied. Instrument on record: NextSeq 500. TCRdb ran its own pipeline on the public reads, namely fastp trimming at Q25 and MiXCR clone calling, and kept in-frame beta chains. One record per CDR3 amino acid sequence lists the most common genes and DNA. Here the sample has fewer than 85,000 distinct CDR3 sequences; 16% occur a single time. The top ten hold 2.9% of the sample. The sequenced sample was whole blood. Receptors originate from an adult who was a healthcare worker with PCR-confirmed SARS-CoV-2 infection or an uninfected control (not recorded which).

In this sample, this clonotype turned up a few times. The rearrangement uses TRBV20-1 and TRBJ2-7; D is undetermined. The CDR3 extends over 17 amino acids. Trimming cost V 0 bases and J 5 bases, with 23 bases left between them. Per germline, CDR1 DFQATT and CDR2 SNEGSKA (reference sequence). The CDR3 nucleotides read TGCAGTGCTAGAGAGAATTATTGGCGGACCCCCTACGACGAGCAGTACTTC. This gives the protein CSARENYWRTPYDEQYF.

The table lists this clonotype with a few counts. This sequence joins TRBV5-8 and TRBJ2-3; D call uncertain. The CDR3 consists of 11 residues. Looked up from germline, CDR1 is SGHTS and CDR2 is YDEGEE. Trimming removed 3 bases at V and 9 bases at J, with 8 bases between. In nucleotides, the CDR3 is TGTGCCAGCAGCTCTTTCGGGACGCAGTATTTT. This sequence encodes CASSSFGTQYF.

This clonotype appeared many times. CDR3 sequence: CASSQTPPGTGTLTYEQYF. The CDR3, as DNA: TGTGCCAGCAGCCAAACACCTCCTGGGACAGGAACCCTAACCTACGAGCAGTACTTC. The chain uses TRBV3-1 and TRBJ2-7, with 8 bases lining up with TRBD1. The V gene's germline CDR1 is LGHDT and CDR2 YNNKEL (reference sequence). The CDR3 is 19 residues long. The ends lost 2 bases at V and 2 bases at J; junction bases unmatched: 17.

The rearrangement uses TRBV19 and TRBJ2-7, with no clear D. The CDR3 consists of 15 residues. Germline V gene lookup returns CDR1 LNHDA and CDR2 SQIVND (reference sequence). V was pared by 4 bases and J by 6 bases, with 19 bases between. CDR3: CASSTTIATVSEQYF. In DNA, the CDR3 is TGTGCCAGTAGTACGACCATAGCAACGGTCTCCGAGCAGTACTTC. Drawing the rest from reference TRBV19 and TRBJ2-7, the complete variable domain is DGGITQSPKYLFRKEGQNVTLSCEQNLNHDAMYWYRQDPGQGLRLIYYSQIVNDFQKGDIAEGYSVSREKKESFPLTVTSAQKNPTAFYLCASSTTIATVSEQYFGPGTRLTVT.

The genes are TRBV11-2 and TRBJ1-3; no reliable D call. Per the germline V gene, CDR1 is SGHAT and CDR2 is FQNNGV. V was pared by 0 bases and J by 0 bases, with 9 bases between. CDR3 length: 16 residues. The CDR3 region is CASSLERATSGNTIYF. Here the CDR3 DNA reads TGTGCCAGCAGCTTAGAAAGGGCCACCTCTGGAAACACCATATATTTT.

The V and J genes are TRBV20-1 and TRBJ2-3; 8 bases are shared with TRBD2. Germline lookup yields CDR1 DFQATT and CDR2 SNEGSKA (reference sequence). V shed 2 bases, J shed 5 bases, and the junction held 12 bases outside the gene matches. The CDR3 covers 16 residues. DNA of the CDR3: TGCAGTGCTAGACCCTTGGGGCGGGGGGCCTTAGATACGCAGTATTTT. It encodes CSARPLGRGALDTQYF.

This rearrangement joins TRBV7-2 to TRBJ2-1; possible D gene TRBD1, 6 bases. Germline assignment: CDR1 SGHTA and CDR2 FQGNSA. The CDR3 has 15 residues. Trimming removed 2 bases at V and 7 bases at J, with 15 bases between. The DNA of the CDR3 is TGTGCCAGCAGCTTAATTGACAGGAACAGTAATGAGCAGTTCTTC. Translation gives CASSLIDRNSNEQFF.

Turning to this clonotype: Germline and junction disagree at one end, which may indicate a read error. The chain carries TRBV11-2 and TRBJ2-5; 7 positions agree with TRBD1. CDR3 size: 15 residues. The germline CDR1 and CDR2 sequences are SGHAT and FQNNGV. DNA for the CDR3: TGTGCCAGCAGCACCACCCCCGGGACAGAAGAGGCCCAGTACTTC. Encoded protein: CASSTTPGTEEAQYF.

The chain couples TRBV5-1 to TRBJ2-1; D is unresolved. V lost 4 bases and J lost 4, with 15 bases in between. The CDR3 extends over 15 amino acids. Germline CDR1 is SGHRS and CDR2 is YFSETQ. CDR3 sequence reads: CASSPATRIYNEQFF. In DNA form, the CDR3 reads TGCGCCAGCAGCCCGGCAACAAGGATATACAATGAGCAGTTCTTC.

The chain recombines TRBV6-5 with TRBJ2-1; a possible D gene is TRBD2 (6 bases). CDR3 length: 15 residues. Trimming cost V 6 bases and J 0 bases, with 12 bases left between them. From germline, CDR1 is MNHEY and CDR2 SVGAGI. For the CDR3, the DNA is TGTGCCAGCAGGATAGCGGCAAGCTCCTACAATGAGCAGTTCTTC. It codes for CASRIAASSYNEQFF.

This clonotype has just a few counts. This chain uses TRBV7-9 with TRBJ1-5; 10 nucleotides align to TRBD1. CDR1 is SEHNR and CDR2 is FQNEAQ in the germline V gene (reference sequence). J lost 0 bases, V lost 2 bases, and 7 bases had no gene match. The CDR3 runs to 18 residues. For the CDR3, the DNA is TGTGCCAGCAGCTTATACCTGGACAGGGGGTATAGCAATCAGCCCCAGCATTTT. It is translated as CASSLYLDRGYSNQPQHF.

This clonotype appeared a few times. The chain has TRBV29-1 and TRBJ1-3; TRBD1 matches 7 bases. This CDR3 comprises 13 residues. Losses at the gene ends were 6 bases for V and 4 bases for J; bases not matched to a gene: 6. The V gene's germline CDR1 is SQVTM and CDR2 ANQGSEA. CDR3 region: CSVGTGAGNTIYF. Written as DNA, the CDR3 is TGCAGCGTGGGTACAGGGGCCGGAAACACCATATATTTT.

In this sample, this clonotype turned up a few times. The CDR3 protein is CSVHRGSEQFF. The CDR3 DNA reads TGCAGCGTACACAGGGGTAGTGAGCAGTTCTTC. The V call is TRBV29-1, the J call TRBJ2-1; 7 bases map to TRBD1. The V segment lost 6 bases and the J segment 9 bases; nucleotides outside the gene matches: 5. There are 11 residues in the CDR3. Germline CDR1 and CDR2: SQVTM and ANQGSEA.

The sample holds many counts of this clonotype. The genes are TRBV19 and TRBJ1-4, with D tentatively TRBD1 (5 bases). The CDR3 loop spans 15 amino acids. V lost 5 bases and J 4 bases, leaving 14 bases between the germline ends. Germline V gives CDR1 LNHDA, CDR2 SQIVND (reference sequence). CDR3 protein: CASSFTGAINEKLFF. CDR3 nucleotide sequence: TGTGCCAGTAGTTTTACAGGCGCCATTAATGAAAAACTGTTTTTT.

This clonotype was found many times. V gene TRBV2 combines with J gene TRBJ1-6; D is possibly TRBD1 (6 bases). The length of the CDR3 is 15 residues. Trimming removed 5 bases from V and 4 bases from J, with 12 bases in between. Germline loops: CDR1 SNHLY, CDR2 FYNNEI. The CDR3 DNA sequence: TGTGCCAGCAGTACCGGACAGAGTTATAATTCACCCCTCCACTTT. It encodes CASSTGQSYNSPLHF.

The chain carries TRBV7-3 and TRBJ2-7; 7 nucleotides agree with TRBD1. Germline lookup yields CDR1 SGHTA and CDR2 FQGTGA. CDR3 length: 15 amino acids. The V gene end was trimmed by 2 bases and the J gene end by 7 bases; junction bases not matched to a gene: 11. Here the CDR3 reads CASSLGRQGQGEQYF. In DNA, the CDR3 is TGTGCCAGCAGCTTAGGTCGACAGGGCCAAGGGGAGCAGTACTTC.

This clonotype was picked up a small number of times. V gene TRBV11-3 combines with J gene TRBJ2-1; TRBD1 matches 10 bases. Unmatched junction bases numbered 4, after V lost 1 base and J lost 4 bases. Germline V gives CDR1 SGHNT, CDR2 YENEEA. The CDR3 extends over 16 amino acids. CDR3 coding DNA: TGTGCCAGCAGCTTAGGGGGGACAGGGGAATACAATGAGCAGTTCTTC. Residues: CASSLGGTGEYNEQFF.

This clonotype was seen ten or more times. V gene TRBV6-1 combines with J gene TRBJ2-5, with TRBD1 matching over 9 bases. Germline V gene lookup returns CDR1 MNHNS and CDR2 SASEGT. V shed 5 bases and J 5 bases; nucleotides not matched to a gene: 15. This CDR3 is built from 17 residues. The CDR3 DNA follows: TGTGCCAGCAGTTACGGGACAGGGCCGGGTAATAAGGAGACCCAGTACTTC. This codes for CASSYGTGPGNKETQYF.

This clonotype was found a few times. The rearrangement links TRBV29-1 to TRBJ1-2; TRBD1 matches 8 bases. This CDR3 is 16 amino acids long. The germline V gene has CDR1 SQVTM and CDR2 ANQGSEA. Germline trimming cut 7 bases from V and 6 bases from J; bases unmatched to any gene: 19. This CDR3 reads CSAYRGLGQGAHGYTF. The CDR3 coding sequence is TGCAGCGCCTACCGCGGCTTAGGACAGGGCGCGCATGGCTACACCTTC. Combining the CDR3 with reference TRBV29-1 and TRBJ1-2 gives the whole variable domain SAVISQKPSRDICQRGTSLTIQCQVDSQVTMMFWYRQQPGQSLTLIATANQGSEATYESGFVIDKFPISRPNLTFSTLTVSNMSPEDSSIYLCSAYRGLGQGAHGYTFGSGTRLTVV.

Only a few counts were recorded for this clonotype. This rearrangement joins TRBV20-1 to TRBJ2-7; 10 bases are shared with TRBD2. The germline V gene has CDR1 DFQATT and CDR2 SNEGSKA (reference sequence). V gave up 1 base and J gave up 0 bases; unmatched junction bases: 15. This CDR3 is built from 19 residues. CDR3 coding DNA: TGCAGTGCTAGAGCCTGGGTGGTAGCGGGGGGCCTTCCCTCCTACGAGCAGTACTTC. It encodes CSARAWVVAGGLPSYEQYF.

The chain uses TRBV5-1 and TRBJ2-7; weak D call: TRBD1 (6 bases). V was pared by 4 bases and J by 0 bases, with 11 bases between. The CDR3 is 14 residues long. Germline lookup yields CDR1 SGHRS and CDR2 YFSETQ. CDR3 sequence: CASSRDTPSYEQYF. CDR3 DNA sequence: TGCGCCAGCAGCCGGGACACGCCCTCCTACGAGCAGTACTTC.

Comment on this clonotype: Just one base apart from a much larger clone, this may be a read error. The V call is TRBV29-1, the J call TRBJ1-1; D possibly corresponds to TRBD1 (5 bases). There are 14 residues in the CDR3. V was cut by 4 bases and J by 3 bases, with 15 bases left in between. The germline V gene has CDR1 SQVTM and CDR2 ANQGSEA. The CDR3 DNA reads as TGCAGCGTTGTGGGCGGGGCGTGGGACACTGAAGCTTTCTTT. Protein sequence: CSVVGGAWDTEAFF.

CDR3 sequence reads: CASSTYSGTGRADTQYF. The CDR3 bases are TGCGCCAGCAGCACCTACTCCGGGACAGGGAGGGCAGATACGCAGTATTTT. The rearrangement links TRBV5-1 to TRBJ2-3; 9 bases agree with TRBD1. The CDR3 covers 17 residues. Germline V lookup: CDR1 SGHRS, CDR2 YFSETQ. With V trimmed by 4 bases and J by 4 bases, 13 bases remained unmatched.

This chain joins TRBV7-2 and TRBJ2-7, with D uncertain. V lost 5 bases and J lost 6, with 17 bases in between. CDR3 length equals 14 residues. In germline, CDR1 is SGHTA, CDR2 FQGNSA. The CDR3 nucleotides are TGTGCCAGCAGCCTAGGGCTAGTTGGCTCCGAGCAGTACTTC. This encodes CASSLGLVGSEQYF.

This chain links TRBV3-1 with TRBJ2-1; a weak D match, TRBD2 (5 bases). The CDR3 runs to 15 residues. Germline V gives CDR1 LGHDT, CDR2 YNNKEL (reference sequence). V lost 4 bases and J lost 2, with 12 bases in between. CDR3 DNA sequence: TGTGCCAGCAGCCCCCGGGTAGCGCCCTACAATGAGCAGTTCTTC. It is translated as CASSPRVAPYNEQFF.